One sample yielded the 19 T cell receptor beta chains listed below, sequenced in a study of graft-versus-host responses after intestinal transplantation. Repertoires were generated with immunoSEQ multiplex PCR, while TCRdb's copy carries only in-frame clones and drops some. The sample holds approximately 90,000 clones, about four fifths seen once. Their cognate antigens are unknown. The sequencing here drew on unstimulated CD4+ T cells sorted from spleen or lymph node cells, taken before intestinal transplant. These receptors were obtained from a human donor who received an intestinal transplant.

This clone was recorded only once. This sequence joins TRBV14 and TRBJ2-1, with 11 bases that match TRBD2. CDR1 and CDR2 from the germline V gene are SGHDN and FVKESK. V trimming: 6 bases; J trimming: 6 bases; junction bases outside the gene matches: 7. This CDR3 has 15 amino acids. The CDR3 region is CASRPTSGVGNEQFF. In DNA, the CDR3 is TGTGCCAGCAGACCGACTAGCGGGGTGGGCAATGAGCAGTTCTTC.

The CDR3 DNA follows: TGTGCCAGCAGTTCTACAGGGTATTCGGAGACCCAGTACTTC. Its translation: CASSSTGYSETQYF. The chain links TRBV28 to TRBJ2-5; perhaps TRBD1 as D (6 bases). CDR3 length: 14 residues. V lost 4 bases and J 5 bases, leaving 14 bases between the germline ends. CDR1 is MDHEN and CDR2 is SYDVKM in the germline V gene.

V gene TRBV4-1 combines with J gene TRBJ1-4; TRBD1 matches at 9 bases. In germline, CDR1 is MGHRA, CDR2 YSYEKL. The V gene end was trimmed by 3 bases and the J gene end by 7 bases; junction bases not matched to a gene: 9. The CDR3 is 16 amino acids. DNA of the CDR3: TGCGCCAGCAGCCATACAGGGGGCGCAGGTGGTGAAAAACTGTTTTTT. This gives the protein CASSHTGGAGGEKLFF.

V gene TRBV5-4 combines with J gene TRBJ2-7; weak D call: TRBD1 (6 bases). Trimming took 4 bases from V and 3 from J, leaving 8 bases between them. The CDR3 is made up of 12 amino acids. CDR1 is SGHNT and CDR2 is YYREEE in the germline V gene (reference sequence). CDR3 DNA: TGTGCCAGCAGCAAGGACAGCTACGAGCAGTACTTC. Translation: CASSKDSYEQYF.

This chain uses TRBV19 with TRBJ2-5; 9 bases are shared with TRBD1. TRBJ2-7 matches the DNA end more closely, so the J call is doubtful. Germline V lookup: CDR1 LNHDA, CDR2 SQIVND (reference sequence). This CDR3 has 14 amino acids. Here the CDR3 reads CASRPGTGTYEQYF. The CDR3 region has the DNA TGTGCCAGCAGACCCGGGACAGGGACCTACGAGCAGTACTTC.

The chain employs TRBV4-1 and TRBJ1-5, with no clear D. This CDR3 region has 15 residues. V lost 0 bases, J lost 0 bases, and 6 bases lay in between. The germline CDR1 and CDR2 sequences are MGHRA and YSYEKL. The CDR3 region has the DNA TGCGCCAGCAGCCAAGATGGACTTAGCAATCAGCCCCAGCATTTT. Encoded protein: CASSQDGLSNQPQHF.

The J gene is TRBJ1-2, the V gene TRBV30; possible D gene TRBD1, 6 bases. The ends were cut back, 3 bases at V and 0 bases at J, with 11 bases in the middle. The CDR3 sequence is 14 residues long. Germline CDR1 GTSNPN, CDR2 SVGIG (reference sequence). The CDR3 DNA follows: TGTGCCTGGAGCGGGACACCGCCTAACTATGGCTACACCTTC. Translated: CAWSGTPPNYGYTF.

The V gene is TRBV27, the J gene TRBJ2-2; 7 nucleotides line up with TRBD1. There are 15 residues in the CDR3. V was clipped by 8 bases and J by 6 bases; unmatched bases: 12. CDR1 MNHEY and CDR2 SMNVEV come from the germline V gene (reference sequence). CDR3 coding DNA: TGTGCCAGCGGGAAGACAGGGTTGAGTTCCGGGGAGCTGTTTTTT. It encodes CASGKTGLSSGELFF.

The chain uses TRBV27 and TRBJ1-2, with 11 bases identical to TRBD1. The CDR3 length is 13 residues. Looked up from germline, CDR1 is MNHEY and CDR2 is SMNVEV (reference sequence). The V and J ends lost 6 bases and 7 bases, in that order; junction bases with no gene match: 4. The CDR3: CASSRGQGGGYTF. The CDR3 region has the DNA TGTGCCAGCAGCCGGGGACAGGGGGGTGGCTACACCTTC.

This chain joins TRBV9 and TRBJ1-5; 9 nucleotides align to TRBD1. CDR3 length equals 15 residues. V lost 2 bases to trimming and J lost 4 bases; unmatched junction nucleotides: 4. CDR1 and CDR2 (germline): SGDLS, YYNGEE. The DNA of the CDR3 is TGTGCCAGCAGCGTGGGGACAGGGACGAATCAGCCCCAGCATTTT. Amino acids: CASSVGTGTNQPQHF.

V is TRBV5-1 and J is TRBJ2-2; possible D gene TRBD1, 5 bases. There are 17 residues in the CDR3. Trimming took off 0 bases at V and 3 bases at J, with 15 bases between the two ends. Germline V gene lookup returns CDR1 SGHRS and CDR2 YFSETQ. The CDR3 DNA reads as TGCGCCAGCAGCTTGGGTTGGTCAGGGTCGTACACCGGGGAGCTGTTTTTT. It translates to CASSLGWSGSYTGELFF. Full variable domain (missing parts from reference TRBV5-1 and TRBJ2-2): KAGVTQTPRYLIKTRGQQVTLSCSPISGHRSVSWYQQTPGQGLQFLFEYFSETQRNKGNFPGRFSGRQFSNSRSEMNVSTLELGDSALYLCASSLGWSGSYTGELFFGEGSRLTVL.

By sample share, this clone is medium-sized. The chain links TRBV30 to TRBJ2-3; 10 nucleotides line up with TRBD2. CDR1 and CDR2 from the germline V gene are GTSNPN and SVGIG (reference sequence). V was pared by 0 bases and J by 0 bases, with 6 bases of the junction left unmatched. This CDR3 has 17 residues. CDR3 region: CAWSVKRGGASTDTQYF. The CDR3 DNA follows: TGTGCCTGGAGTGTAAAGCGGGGGGGGGCTAGCACAGATACGCAGTATTTT. Full variable domain (outside the CDR3, taken from reference TRBV30 and TRBJ2-3): SQTIHQWPATLVQPVGSPLSLECTVEGTSNPNLYWYRQAAGRGLQLLFYSVGIGQISSEVPQNLSASRPQDRQFILSSKKLLLSDSGFYLCAWSVKRGGASTDTQYFGPGTRLTVL.

This CDR3 is CASMGVRSSTNEKLFF. The CDR3 region has the DNA TGTGCCAGTATGGGCGTCAGGTCCTCAACTAATGAAAAACTGTTTTTT. J is TRBJ1-4 and V is TRBV19, with D uncertain. The V and J ends lost 7 bases and 0 bases respectively, with 15 bases between them. Germline V gene lookup returns CDR1 LNHDA and CDR2 SQIVND (reference sequence). CDR3 length equals 16 residues.

A few counts support this clone. This sequence joins TRBV7-6 and TRBJ2-5; a possible D gene is TRBD1 (6 bases). Trimming cost V 5 bases and J 4 bases, with 11 bases left between them. The length of the CDR3 is 13 residues. Germline V gene data show CDR1 as SGHVS and CDR2 as FNYEAQ. The CDR3 sequence is CASSGQGRETQYF. The CDR3 nucleotides read TGTGCCAGCAGCGGGCAGGGGAGAGAGACCCAGTACTTC.

The chain carries TRBV2 and TRBJ1-1; possible D gene TRBD1, 5 bases. The CDR3 is 14 amino acids. V lost 2 bases and J lost 4, with 11 bases in between. Germline V gene sequence: CDR1 SNHLY, CDR2 FYNNEI. The CDR3: CASSESGVGTEAFF. For the CDR3, the DNA is TGTGCCAGCAGTGAATCGGGGGTGGGCACTGAAGCTTTCTTT.

This clone appeared a few times. The chain carries TRBV19 and TRBJ2-3; 10 nucleotides line up with TRBD2. J gave up 2 bases and V 6 bases, and 5 bases lay outside the gene matches. This CDR3 has 15 residues. CDR1 LNHDA and CDR2 SQIVND come from the germline V gene (reference sequence). The CDR3 loop reads CASSTSGINTDTQYF. As DNA, the CDR3 is TGTGCCAGTAGCACTAGCGGGATAAACACAGATACGCAGTATTTT. The full variable domain, completed using reference TRBV19 and TRBJ2-3, is DGGITQSPKYLFRKEGQNVTLSCEQNLNHDAMYWYRQDPGQGLRLIYYSQIVNDFQKGDIAEGYSVSREKKESFPLTVTSAQKNPTAFYLCASSTSGINTDTQYFGPGTRLTVL.

The chain links TRBV29-1 to TRBJ2-7; 9 bases map to TRBD1. Germline V gene lookup returns CDR1 SQVTM and CDR2 ANQGSEA. The CDR3 loop spans 12 amino acids. J gave up 4 bases and V 6 bases, and 4 bases lay outside the gene matches. CDR3 DNA: TGCAGCGTCTCTGGGACAGGGTACGAGCAGTACTTC. It is translated as CSVSGTGYEQYF.

This clone was detected once. The chain recombines TRBV4-1 with TRBJ1-5; D not resolved. CDR1 MGHRA and CDR2 YSYEKL come from the germline V gene. The CDR3 loop spans 16 amino acids. The V and J ends lost 5 bases and 9 bases respectively, with 23 bases between them. This CDR3 reads CASSYGAAGGLRPQHF. The DNA for the CDR3 is TGCGCCAGCAGCTATGGAGCGGCAGGCGGCCTGCGGCCCCAGCATTTT.

This sequence joins TRBV23-1 and TRBJ2-7, with a possible D match to TRBD2 (5 bases). TRBV23-1 is treated as an ORF (open reading frame) with a function not yet certain. CDR3 length: 15 amino acids. Between the trimmed V and J ends, which lost 2 bases and 3 bases, there was a span of 14 bases. CDR3 nucleotide sequence: TGCGCCAGCAGTCAACCGGAGGCTATGGACTACGAGCAGTACTTC. Translating gives CASSQPEAMDYEQYF.